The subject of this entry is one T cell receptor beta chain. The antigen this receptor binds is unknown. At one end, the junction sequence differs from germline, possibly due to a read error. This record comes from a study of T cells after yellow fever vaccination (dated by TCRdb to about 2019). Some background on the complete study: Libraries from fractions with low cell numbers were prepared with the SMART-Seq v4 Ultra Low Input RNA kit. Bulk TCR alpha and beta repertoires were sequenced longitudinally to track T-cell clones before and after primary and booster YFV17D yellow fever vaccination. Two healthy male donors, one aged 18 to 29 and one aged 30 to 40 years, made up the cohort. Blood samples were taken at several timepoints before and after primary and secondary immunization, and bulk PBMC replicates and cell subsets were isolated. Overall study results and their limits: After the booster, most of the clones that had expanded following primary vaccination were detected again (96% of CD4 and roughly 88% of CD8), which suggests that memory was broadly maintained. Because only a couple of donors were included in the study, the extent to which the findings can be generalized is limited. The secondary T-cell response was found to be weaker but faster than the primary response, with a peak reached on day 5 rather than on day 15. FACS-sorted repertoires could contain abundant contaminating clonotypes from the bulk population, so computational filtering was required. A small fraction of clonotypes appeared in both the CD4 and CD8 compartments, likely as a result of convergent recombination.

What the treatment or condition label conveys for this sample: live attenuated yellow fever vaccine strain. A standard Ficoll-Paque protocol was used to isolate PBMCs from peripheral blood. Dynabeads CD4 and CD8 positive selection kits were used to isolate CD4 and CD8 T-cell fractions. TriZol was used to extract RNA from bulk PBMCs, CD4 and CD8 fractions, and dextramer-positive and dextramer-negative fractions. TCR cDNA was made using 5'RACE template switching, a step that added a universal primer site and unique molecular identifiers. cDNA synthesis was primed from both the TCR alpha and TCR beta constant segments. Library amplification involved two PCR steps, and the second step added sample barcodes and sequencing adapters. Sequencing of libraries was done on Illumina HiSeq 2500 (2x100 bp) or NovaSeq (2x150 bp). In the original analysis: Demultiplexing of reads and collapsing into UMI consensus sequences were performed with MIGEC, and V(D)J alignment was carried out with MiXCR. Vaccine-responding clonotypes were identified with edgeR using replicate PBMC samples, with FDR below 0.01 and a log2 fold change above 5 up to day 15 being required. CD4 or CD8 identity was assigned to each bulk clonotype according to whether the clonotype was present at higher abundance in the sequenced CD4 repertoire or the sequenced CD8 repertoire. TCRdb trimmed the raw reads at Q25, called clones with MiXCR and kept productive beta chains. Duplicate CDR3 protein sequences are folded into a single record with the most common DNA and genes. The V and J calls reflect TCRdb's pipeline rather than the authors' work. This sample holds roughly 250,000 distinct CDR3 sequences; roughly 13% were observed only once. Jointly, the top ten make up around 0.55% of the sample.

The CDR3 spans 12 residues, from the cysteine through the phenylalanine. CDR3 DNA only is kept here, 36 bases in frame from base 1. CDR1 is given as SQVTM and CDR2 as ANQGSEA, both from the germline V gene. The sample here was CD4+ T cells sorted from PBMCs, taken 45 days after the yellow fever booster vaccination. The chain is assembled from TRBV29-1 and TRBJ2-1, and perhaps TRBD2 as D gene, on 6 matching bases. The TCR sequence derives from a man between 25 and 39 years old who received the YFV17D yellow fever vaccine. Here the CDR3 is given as CSARDSVTMLVF. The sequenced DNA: TGCAGCGCCCGGGACTCCGTTACAATGTTGGTCTTC.